The subject of this entry is one T cell receptor (beta chain). Its antigen is still unknown. This record belongs to a study of beta chain features in type 1 diabetes. Findings of the study overall: People with Type 1 diabetes carried modestly yet significantly shorter TCRB CDR3s in all four CD4+ subsets. Among type 1 diabetes patients, VDJ junctions had fewer insertions and more deletions.

Trimming took 2 bases from V and 3 from J, leaving 6 bases between them. CDR3 length: 12 residues. Germline-derived CDR1 and CDR2 are SGHRS and YFSETQ. There was one heparinised blood draw per donor, averaging approximately 120 mL. Naive, central memory, regulatory and stem cell-like memory cells within the CD4+ compartment were sorted using CD45RO/CCR7/CD25/CD127/CD95/CD27. Each sorted fraction was over 98% pure. Reverse transcribing all isolated RNA meant expressed TCRB transcripts were sequenced. Method: immunoSEQ multiplex PCR; TCRdb's copy keeps in-frame clones and lacks some. The data hold some 350,000 clones, with 8.5% to 10% observed a single time.

The chain joins TRBV5-1 to TRBJ2-7; D remains ambiguous. Sequencing was done on a sample of central memory CD4+ T cells from blood. The TCR was taken from a man aged 25-40 years with type 1 diabetes. CDR3 nucleotides: TGCGCCAGCAGCTTTATGAACTACGAGCAGTACTTC. The encoded protein is CASSFMNYEQYF.